The 25 T cell receptor beta chains below come from one sample, sequenced in a study of cytomegalovirus exposure and HLA in healthy donors (TCRdb year 2017). The method behind the library was the immunoSEQ multiplex PCR assay. For the multiplex PCR, a mixture combining 60 forward primers for TCR Vbeta segments and 13 reverse primers for TCR Jbeta segments was used. As stored in TCRdb, this immuneACCESS dataset retains in-frame rearrangements with V and J assigned. A fraction of the clones does not appear; measured against another copy, unresolved V genes explain less than half of the discrepancy, and the remainder lacks a known reason. Across this sample there are about 170,000 clones, with approximately 81% seen only once. The biggest ten clones account for about 0.76% of the sample. Source material: PBMCs. The receptor set was obtained from a woman under 30 in good health and CMV-seronegative.

The V gene is TRBV10-3, the J gene TRBJ2-1, with 8 bases fitting TRBD2. The ends lost 8 bases at V and 6 bases at J; junction bases unmatched: 15. Per germline, CDR1 ENHRY and CDR2 SYGVKD. The CDR3 totals 16 residues. The CDR3 here is CAIGGAAGGLGNEQFF. The CDR3 nucleotides read TGTGCCATCGGGGGGGCGGCGGGAGGTCTTGGCAATGAGCAGTTCTTC.

The chain is built from TRBV28 and TRBJ1-2, with 7 bases identical to TRBD1. This CDR3 region has 16 residues. Looked up from germline, CDR1 is MDHEN and CDR2 is SYDVKM. With V trimmed by 5 bases and J by 3 bases, 12 bases remained unmatched. Here the CDR3 DNA reads TGTGCCAGCAGTCCCTCCCTAGGGGGCCAAGACTATGGCTACACCTTC. Its translation is CASSPSLGGQDYGYTF.

This chain joins TRBV15 and TRBJ2-7; weak D call: TRBD1 (6 bases). The CDR3 loop spans 15 amino acids. Trimming took 8 bases from V and 1 from J, leaving 18 bases between them. Germline V lookup: CDR1 LNHNV, CDR2 YYDKDF (reference sequence). The CDR3 sequence is CATSHPVRGSYEQYF. The CDR3 DNA follows: TGTGCCACCTCCCATCCGGTCAGGGGATCCTACGAGCAGTACTTC.

The chain links TRBV7-6 to TRBJ2-7; 9 nucleotides match TRBD2. The CDR3 is 16 residues long. V shed 1 base and J 6 bases; nucleotides not matched to a gene: 10. Germline V gives CDR1 SGHVS, CDR2 FNYEAQ. CDR3 DNA sequence: TGTGCCAGCAGCTTAGATTTTGTAGCGGGAGAAACCGAGCAGTACTTC. This gives the protein CASSLDFVAGETEQYF.

This sequence joins TRBV14 and TRBJ2-4; tentatively, D is TRBD2 (5 bases). In germline, CDR1 is SGHDN, CDR2 FVKESK. V was pared by 2 bases and J by 0 bases, with 11 bases between. This CDR3 is 16 amino acids long. CDR3 DNA: TGTGCCAGCAGCCAACGAGGGAAACAAGCCAAAAACATTCAGTACTTC. It yields the protein CASSQRGKQAKNIQYF.

The chain has TRBV11-3 and TRBJ1-2; the D gene is possibly TRBD1 (6 bases). Trimming shortened V by 6 bases and J by 8 bases, and 13 bases separated the two germline ends. In germline, CDR1 is SGHNT, CDR2 YENEEA. This CDR3 has 12 amino acids. The CDR3 loop is CASSSGEIGYTF. The CDR3 DNA reads as TGTGCCAGCAGTTCAGGGGAAATCGGCTACACCTTC.

The V gene is TRBV20-1, the J gene TRBJ2-3; D remains ambiguous. The CDR3 totals 11 residues. Between the trimmed V and J ends, which lost 6 bases and 6 bases, there was a span of 10 bases. CDR1 and CDR2 from the germline V gene are DFQATT and SNEGSKA (reference sequence). CDR3 region: CSALVADTQYF. The CDR3 DNA reads TGCAGTGCCCTTGTCGCGGATACGCAGTATTTT.

The chain is built from TRBV19 and TRBJ2-5; 10 bases fit TRBD2. This CDR3 comprises 17 residues. CDR1 LNHDA and CDR2 SQIVND come from the germline V gene (reference sequence). V gave up 2 bases and J gave up 0 bases; unmatched junction bases: 6. CDR3 protein: CASSIKLAGPYQETQYF. The CDR3 nucleotides are TGTGCCAGTAGTATAAAACTAGCGGGACCGTACCAAGAGACCCAGTACTTC. Variable domain in full (rest from reference TRBV19 and TRBJ2-5): DGGITQSPKYLFRKEGQNVTLSCEQNLNHDAMYWYRQDPGQGLRLIYYSQIVNDFQKGDIAEGYSVSREKKESFPLTVTSAQKNPTAFYLCASSIKLAGPYQETQYFGPGTRLLVL.

V gene TRBV12-5 combines with J gene TRBJ2-3; tentative D call: TRBD2 (6 bases). Per the germline V gene, CDR1 is LGHNT and CDR2 is FRNRAP. V lost 5 bases and J lost 2, with 20 bases in between. This CDR3 is 17 amino acids long. The CDR3 region is CASGPPGWGVFTDTQYF. CDR3 sequence (DNA): TGTGCTAGTGGTCCCCCCGGGTGGGGGGTCTTCACAGATACGCAGTATTTT. The variable domain in full, with the rest retrieved from reference TRBV12-5 and TRBJ2-3, is DARVTQTPRHKVTEMGQEVTMRCQPILGHNTVFWYRQTMMQGLELLAYFRNRAPLDDSGMPKDRFSAEMPDATLATLKIQPSEPRDSAVYFCASGPPGWGVFTDTQYFGPGTRLTVL.

As DNA, the CDR3 is TGTGCCAGCAGTCGAGGACAGGGGATTAACTATGGCTACACCTTC. It is translated as CASSRGQGINYGYTF. The chain carries TRBV27 and TRBJ1-2, with TRBD1 matching 9 bases. The V gene's germline CDR1 is MNHEY and CDR2 SMNVEV (reference sequence). V lost 5 bases and J lost 1; bases outside the gene matches: 5. The CDR3 consists of 15 residues.

The chain recombines TRBV15 with TRBJ2-7; 9 nucleotides match TRBD2. This CDR3 has 14 amino acids. After removal of 2 bases from V and 6 bases from J, the junction contained 5 bases not matched to a gene. Germline CDR1 and CDR2: LNHNV and YYDKDF (reference sequence). CDR3 nucleotides: TGTGCCACCAGCAGATTAGCGGGAGAGGGCGAGCAGTACTTC. Translated, it gives CATSRLAGEGEQYF.

The V and J genes are TRBV11-2 and TRBJ2-3; tentative D call: TRBD2 (6 bases). Germline V gene data show CDR1 as SGHAT and CDR2 as FQNNGV. CDR3 length equals 15 residues. The V end lost 3 bases, the J end lost 6 bases, and 16 bases lay between the germline ends. CDR3 sequence: CASSLGGVRADTQYF. CDR3 DNA sequence: TGTGCCAGCAGCTTGGGGGGAGTACGAGCGGATACGCAGTATTTT.

This chain links TRBV10-3 with TRBJ2-2; D not certain. V gave up 8 bases and J gave up 10 bases, with 17 bases separating them. CDR1 is ENHRY and CDR2 is SYGVKD in the germline V gene. CDR3 length: 13 amino acids. The CDR3, as DNA: TGTGCCATCGGCTATGGGCTCCCTGAGGAGCTGTTTTTT. It specifies CAIGYGLPEELFF.

For this clone: The sample contains more than one DNA sequence encoding this CDR3. The gene calls are TRBV7-9 and TRBJ2-1; the match to TRBD2 covers 7 bases. The germline CDR1 and CDR2 sequences are SEHNR and FQNEAQ (reference sequence). V was clipped by 5 bases and J by 7 bases; unmatched bases: 11. The CDR3 is 15 residues long. In DNA, the CDR3 is TGTGCCAGCAGCCAAACTAGCGCAGGTGTTAATGAGCAGTTCTTC. It is translated as CASSQTSAGVNEQFF.

The genes are TRBV10-3 and TRBJ2-7; 9 bases map to TRBD2. This CDR3 is 14 amino acids long. Germline assignment: CDR1 ENHRY and CDR2 SYGVKD. V was clipped by 2 bases and J by 6 bases; unmatched bases: 5. The CDR3 loop reads CAISEISGGSEQYF. Written as DNA, the CDR3 is TGTGCCATCAGTGAGATTAGCGGGGGAAGCGAGCAGTACTTC.

The genes are TRBV7-8 and TRBJ2-2; tentatively, D is TRBD1 (6 bases). From germline, CDR1 is SGHVS and CDR2 FQNEAQ. V shed 2 bases and J shed 11 bases, with 12 bases lying between them. This CDR3 region has 13 residues. The CDR3 DNA follows: TGTGCCAGCAGCTTACAGGGGCGACCAGAGCTGTTTTTT. This gives the protein CASSLQGRPELFF.

The chain employs TRBV28 and TRBJ2-7; 13 bases line up with TRBD2. CDR3 size: 16 residues. CDR1 is MDHEN, CDR2 SYDVKM, per germline. V gave up 1 base and J gave up 5 bases; unmatched junction bases: 5. The CDR3: CASSLYTSGRENEQYF. The CDR3 DNA reads TGTGCCAGCAGTTTATATACTAGCGGGAGGGAAAACGAGCAGTACTTC.

The rearrangement links TRBV4-1 to TRBJ2-2, with TRBD2 as a possible D gene (6 bases). Trimming left V 2 bases short and J 0 bases short, with 10 bases between. CDR1 and CDR2 (germline): MGHRA, YSYEKL. CDR3 length: 16 residues. The CDR3 nucleotides read TGCGCCAGCAGCCAAAATGGCGGGACGAACACCGGGGAGCTGTTTTTT. Translating gives CASSQNGGTNTGELFF.

This rearrangement joins TRBV28 to TRBJ1-2, with TRBD1 matching 10 bases. The CDR3 has 14 amino acids. V was clipped by 6 bases and J by 4 bases; unmatched bases: 5. Germline V gene lookup returns CDR1 MDHEN and CDR2 SYDVKM. Written as DNA, the CDR3 is TGTGCCAGCAGACGACAGGGGGCCGGCTATGGCTACACCTTC. It codes for CASRRQGAGYGYTF.

The V and J genes are TRBV6-5 and TRBJ2-7, with 12 bases matching TRBD2. Germline V gives CDR1 MNHEY, CDR2 SVGAGI. The length of the CDR3 is 15 residues. V lost 6 bases, J lost 2 bases, and 5 bases stayed unmatched. The CDR3 DNA reads TGTGCCAGCAGCCCCGCTAGCGGGAGGGCCTACGAGCAGTACTTC. Translating gives CASSPASGRAYEQYF.

The genes are TRBV5-1 and TRBJ1-4; D uncertain. The CDR3 runs 14 residues. Trimming cost V 10 bases and J 2 bases, with 15 bases left between them. Germline V CDR1 and CDR2: SGHRS, YFSETQ. CDR3 amino acids: CAGSRGPTNEKLFF. CDR3 bases: TGCGCCGGTTCCCGGGGTCCCACTAATGAAAAACTGTTTTTT. Variable domain in full (rest from reference TRBV5-1 and TRBJ1-4): KAGVTQTPRYLIKTRGQQVTLSCSPISGHRSVSWYQQTPGQGLQFLFEYFSETQRNKGNFPGRFSGRQFSNSRSEMNVSTLELGDSALYLCAGSRGPTNEKLFFGSGTQLSVL.

The chain links TRBV28 to TRBJ2-7, with TRBD2 matching over 14 bases. The V segment lost 2 bases and the J segment 5 bases; nucleotides outside the gene matches: 8. In germline, CDR1 is MDHEN, CDR2 SYDVKM. There are 17 residues in the CDR3. CDR3 DNA: TGTGCCAGCAGTTTAGCGGCTCTGGGACTAGCGGGAGACGAGCAGTACTTC. Translating gives CASSLAALGLAGDEQYF.

J is TRBJ2-7 and V is TRBV12-5; 16 bases are a match to TRBD2. V shed 4 bases and J 5 bases; nucleotides not matched to a gene: 8. The CDR3 loop spans 17 amino acids. Germline CDR1 and CDR2: LGHNT and FRNRAP. The CDR3 protein is CASGSTGTSGRAHEQYF. DNA of the CDR3: TGTGCTAGTGGTTCCACCGGGACTAGCGGGAGGGCCCACGAGCAGTACTTC. Combining the CDR3 with reference TRBV12-5 and TRBJ2-7 gives the whole variable domain DARVTQTPRHKVTEMGQEVTMRCQPILGHNTVFWYRQTMMQGLELLAYFRNRAPLDDSGMPKDRFSAEMPDATLATLKIQPSEPRDSAVYFCASGSTGTSGRAHEQYFGPGTRLTVT.

The chain has TRBV2 and TRBJ2-3, with D perhaps matching TRBD1 (5 bases). Germline CDR1 reads SNHLY; CDR2 reads FYNNEI. Between the trimmed V and J ends, which lost 5 bases and 1 base, there was a span of 13 bases. The CDR3 runs 15 residues. The CDR3 nucleotides read TGTGCCAGCAGTAGTAGGGCACAGGGCACAGATACGCAGTATTTT. Its protein product is CASSSRAQGTDTQYF. The variable domain in full, completed from reference TRBV2 and TRBJ2-3, reads EPEVTQTPSHQVTQMGQEVILRCVPISNHLYFYWYRQILGQKVEFLVSFYNNEISEKSEIFDDQFSVERPDGSNFTLKIRSTKLEDSAMYFCASSSRAQGTDTQYFGPGTRLTVL.

Here the CDR3 reads CASSSRDSEKLFF. In DNA, the CDR3 is TGTGCCAGCAGTAGCCGGGACAGTGAAAAACTGTTTTTT. This chain uses TRBV6-1 with TRBJ1-4; 7 positions agree with TRBD1. CDR1 is MNHNS and CDR2 is SASEGT in the germline V gene. The CDR3 spans 13 residues. Losses at the gene ends were 5 bases for V and 7 bases for J; bases not matched to a gene: 4.